This T cell receptor (beta chain) was sequenced for a study of early stage breast cancer tumors. Trimming took 7 bases from V and 7 from J, leaving 20 bases between them. The CDR3 sequence is 14 residues long. CDR1 and CDR2 (germline): MNHNS, SASEGT. TCRdb keeps only in-frame clones here, not all; method: immunoSEQ multiplex PCR. Of about 72,000 clones listed, around four fifths are singletons. This sequence originates from a person between 55 and 69 years old with breast cancer. The J gene is TRBJ2-7, the V gene TRBV6-1; either TRBD1 or TRBD2 may fit D (5 bases each). The material sequenced was blood. CDR3: CASTMYVGVGEQYF. The CDR3 DNA follows: TGTGCCAGCACCATGTATGTGGGGGTGGGGGAGCAGTACTTC.